Sequencing of this TCR beta chain was carried out in a study of blood T cell repertoires in COVID-19. On the study more broadly: T cells, B-cell-depleted T cells, or PBMCs supplied cDNA or gDNA.

CDR3 length equals 15 residues. V shed 0 bases and J 3 bases; nucleotides not matched to a gene: 2. Germline values: CDR1 MNHNY, CDR2 SVGAGI (reference sequence). Method: immunoSEQ multiplex PCR; TCRdb's copy keeps in-frame clones and lacks some. In the table there are hundreds of thousands of clones, about 90% of which are singletons. The clonotype originates from a woman between 65 and 79 years old with COVID-19, enrolled during active disease. Source material: peripheral blood. The V call is TRBV6-6, the J call TRBJ2-5; 9 bases line up with TRBD2. The CDR3 sequence: CASSYSERGEETQYF. The DNA for the CDR3 is TGTGCCAGCAGTTACTCCGAGCGGGGGGAAGAGACCCAGTACTTC.